The rows below give T cell receptor beta chains drawn from one sample of a study of T cell repertoires in cytomegalovirus infection. TCRdb independently ran MiXCR on the reads; one entry per CDR3 protein. Found here are a few hundred thousand distinct CDR3 sequences, approximately 40% of them singletons; the top ten hold 48%. Their target antigens are unknown. The sequencing used cultured PBMCs, collected from culture after CMV antigen stimulation. These receptors were obtained from a human donor in good health (CMV status not recorded). Some clones in this sample may be carry-over from other donors' samples. Both conserved end residues are part of each CDR3. A D gene is named only where the DNA matches it firmly. Where a row states a size, it is once, few, many or the class of an expanded clone; other rows omit it.

length	size	V	J	D	CDR3	DNA
15	NA	TRBV7-9	TRBJ2-1	NA	CASSLNQWSYNEQFF	TGTGCCAGCAGCCTGAACCAGTGGTCCTACAATGAGCAGTTCTTC
14	NA	TRBV9	TRBJ2-7	TRBD2	CASSVAGGGYEQYF	TGTGCCAGCAGCGTAGCGGGAGGTGGTTACGAGCAGTACTTC
13	few	TRBV25-1	TRBJ1-2	NA	CASSEYYSYGYTF	TGTGCCAGCAGTGAATATTATAGTTATGGCTACACCTTC
14	NA	TRBV11-2	TRBJ2-5	NA	CASSLAGMRETQYF	TGTGCCAGCAGCTTAGCGGGGATGAGAGAGACCCAGTACTTC
15	few	TRBV6-2/TRBV6-3	TRBJ2-1	TRBD2	CASSYFQELANEQFF	TGTGCCAGCAGTTACTTTCAGGAACTAGCGAATGAGCAGTTCTTC
15	many	TRBV7-2	TRBJ2-5	NA	CASSLAPGSRETQYF	TGTGCCAGCAGCTTAGCCCCCGGGAGTCGAGAGACCCAGTACTTC
19	NA	TRBV7-6	TRBJ2-3	NA	CASSPSRQELDKDTDTQYF	TGTGCCAGCAGCCCCTCCAGACAGGAGCTAGACAAGGACACAGATACGCAGTATTTT
17	NA	TRBV3-1	TRBJ2-7	TRBD2	CASSQMSVAGGPWEQYF	TGTGCCAGCAGCCAAATGTCGGTAGCGGGGGGGCCGTGGGAGCAGTACTTC
14	NA	TRBV5-1	TRBJ2-7	NA	CASSLLGQGREQYF	TGCGCCAGCAGCCTCCTAGGTCAGGGTCGGGAGCAGTACTTC
14	NA	TRBV10-3	TRBJ2-5	NA	CAIRKGSGRETQYF	TGTGCCATCAGGAAGGGCTCCGGTAGAGAGACCCAGTACTTC
13	NA	TRBV29-1	TRBJ2-3	NA	CSVGEWDTDTQYF	TGCAGCGTTGGCGAGTGGGACACAGATACGCAGTATTTT
17	NA	TRBV28	TRBJ2-1	NA	CASSLSLLASLYNEQFF	TGTGCCAGCAGTCTCTCCCTTCTAGCGTCCCTTTACAATGAGCAGTTCTTC
15	NA	TRBV6-1	TRBJ1-5	NA	CASSEALLGSQPQHF	TGTGCCAGCAGTGAAGCGCTTCTAGGGTCTCAGCCCCAGCATTTT
12	NA	TRBV29-1	TRBJ1-2	TRBD1	CSTGQLESGYTF	TGCAGCACGGGACAGTTGGAGAGCGGCTACACCTTC
14	NA	TRBV2	TRBJ1-5	TRBD1	CASSEDRGLQPQHF	TGTGCCAGCAGTGAGGACAGGGGGTTACAGCCCCAGCATTTT
18	NA	TRBV7-2	TRBJ2-7	NA	CASSFRPGVAGASYEQYF	TGTGCCAGCAGCTTCCGACCGGGGGTTGCGGGGGCCTCCTACGAGCAGTACTTC
13	NA	TRBV7-6	TRBJ1-1	NA	CASSLDSRTEAFF	TGTGCCAGCAGCTTGGACAGTAGGACTGAAGCTTTCTTT
15	few	TRBV30	TRBJ2-3	TRBD2	CAWAGLGSRTDTQYF	TGTGCCTGGGCTGGACTAGGTAGCCGCACAGATACGCAGTATTTT
15	few	TRBV2	TRBJ1-2	TRBD1	CASSGETGASGGYTF	TGTGCCAGCAGTGGAGAGACAGGGGCATCGGGGGGCTACACCTTC
14	NA	TRBV6-2/TRBV6-3	TRBJ1-1	NA	CASSYVSGGTEAFF	TGTGCCAGCAGTTACGTTTCCGGGGGCACTGAAGCTTTCTTT
15	many	TRBV7-2	TRBJ2-1	TRBD2	CASSLEVTSPNEQFF	TGTGCCAGCAGCTTAGAGGTGACTAGCCCCAATGAGCAGTTCTTC
12	NA	TRBV2	TRBJ2-3	NA	CASSEQPDTQYF	TGTGCCAGCAGTGAACAGCCAGATACGCAGTATTTT
15	NA	TRBV7-2	TRBJ1-1	NA	CASSLAGAMNTEAFF	TGTGCCAGCAGCTTAGCGGGGGCGATGAACACTGAAGCTTTCTTT
16	NA	TRBV5-4	TRBJ2-3	TRBD2	CASSVGLAGFTDTQYF	TGTGCCAGCAGCGTGGGACTAGCGGGGTTCACAGATACGCAGTATTTT
15	NA	TRBV12-3/TRBV12-4	TRBJ2-7	TRBD1	CASSSPGTGGYEQYF	TGTGCCAGCAGTTCGCCCGGGACAGGGGGGTACGAGCAGTACTTC
15	NA	TRBV11-2	TRBJ2-7	NA	CASSPQGGGYYEQYF	TGTGCCAGCAGCCCTCAGGGGGGGGGGTACTACGAGCAGTACTTC
14	few	TRBV12-3/TRBV12-4	TRBJ1-5	NA	CASSLGPGLQPQHF	TGTGCCAGCAGTTTGGGGCCAGGGCTTCAGCCCCAGCATTTT
14	NA	TRBV7-9	TRBJ2-1	TRBD1	CASSPPTGPVKQFF	TGTGCCAGCAGCCCACCGACAGGGCCCGTCAAGCAGTTCTTC
15	NA	TRBV7-4	TRBJ2-3	TRBD2	CASSPETSGIDTQYF	TGTGCCAGCAGCCCGGAGACTAGCGGGATAGATACGCAGTATTTT
13	few	TRBV27	TRBJ2-7	NA	CASSRRQDYEQYF	TGTGCCAGCAGTCGCAGACAGGACTACGAGCAGTACTTC
15	NA	TRBV7-9	TRBJ1-6	NA	CASSSKGNPLLTLHF	TGTGCCAGCAGTTCTAAGGGAAACCCCCTCCTAACCCTCCACTTT
16	NA	TRBV4-2	TRBJ1-3	NA	CASSQDPMAARNTIYF	TGTGCCAGCAGCCAAGACCCGATGGCCGCGAGAAACACCATATATTTT
14	NA	TRBV7-9	TRBJ2-5	NA	CASSSLGSGETQYF	TGTGCCAGCAGCTCACTAGGCTCAGGGGAGACCCAGTACTTC
14	NA	TRBV12-3/TRBV12-4	TRBJ1-1	NA	CASSRQLMNTEAFF	TGTGCCAGCAGTCGACAGCTCATGAACACTGAAGCTTTCTTT
18	few	TRBV4-1	TRBJ2-5	TRBD1	CASSQDPYSTGLKETQYF	TGCGCCAGCAGCCAAGATCCATACTCGACAGGGTTAAAGGAGACCCAGTACTTC
17	once	TRBV11-2	TRBJ2-3	TRBD2	CASSFPFGLARRDTQYF	TGTGCCAGCAGCTTCCCATTCGGACTAGCGCGGAGGGATACGCAGTATTTT
16	NA	TRBV15	TRBJ2-1	TRBD2	CATSRSSGGAFNEQFF	TGTGCCACCAGCAGGAGTAGCGGGGGGGCGTTTAATGAGCAGTTCTTC
13	NA	TRBV2	TRBJ1-5	NA	CASRETDYQPQHF	TGTGCCAGCAGGGAGACGGACTATCAGCCCCAGCATTTT
16	NA	TRBV6-2/TRBV6-3	TRBJ2-7	NA	CASSYRGVGRGYEQYF	TGTGCCAGCAGTTACCGGGGCGTCGGTAGAGGTTACGAGCAGTACTTC
16	few	TRBV7-9	TRBJ2-1	TRBD2	CASSSLSGGSNHEQFF	TGTGCCAGCAGTTCCCTGTCGGGCGGGAGCAACCATGAGCAGTTCTTC
13	NA	TRBV7-6	TRBJ2-2	NA	CASSPIPGFLLFF	TGTGCCAGCAGCCCCATTCCCGGTTTCTTGCTGTTTTTT
13	few	TRBV20-1	TRBJ2-1	TRBD1	CSAQGVNYNEQFF	TGCAGTGCTCAGGGGGTCAATTACAATGAGCAGTTCTTC
16	few	TRBV11-2	TRBJ1-1	NA	CASSTGLGTMDTEAFF	TGTGCCAGCAGCACCGGATTGGGCACCATGGACACTGAAGCTTTCTTT
15	few	TRBV6-1	TRBJ1-1	NA	CASSELGTQNTEAFF	TGTGCCAGCAGTGAATTAGGTACCCAGAACACTGAAGCTTTCTTT